Detailed here is one T cell receptor (beta chain). This record comes from a study of blood T cell repertoires in COVID-19. The wider study: Spain, Italy and the United States supplied samples that represented acute and convalescent COVID-19. PBMCs, B-cell-depleted T cells, or T cells provided the cDNA or gDNA that made up the material.

The CDR3 is 13 amino acids. The authors' processing: Amplification of reference gene primers was used by the study to estimate nucleated cell counts. The assay was immunoSEQ multiplex PCR, and TCRdb's table has in-frame clones only and misses some. For V, J and clone size, that table is used; D and trimming come from the DNA. The table records under 200,000 clones, 70% to 85% of them present only once. The TCR was taken from a woman older than 75 with acute or convalescent COVID-19. Sequencing was performed on peripheral blood. The chain combines TRBV12-1 with TRBJ1-6. TRBV12-1 is an annotated pseudogene. CDR3 region: CASSPSGNSPLHF. CDR3 sequence (DNA): TGTGCCAGCAGCCCCTCCGGTAATTCACCCCTCCACTTT.